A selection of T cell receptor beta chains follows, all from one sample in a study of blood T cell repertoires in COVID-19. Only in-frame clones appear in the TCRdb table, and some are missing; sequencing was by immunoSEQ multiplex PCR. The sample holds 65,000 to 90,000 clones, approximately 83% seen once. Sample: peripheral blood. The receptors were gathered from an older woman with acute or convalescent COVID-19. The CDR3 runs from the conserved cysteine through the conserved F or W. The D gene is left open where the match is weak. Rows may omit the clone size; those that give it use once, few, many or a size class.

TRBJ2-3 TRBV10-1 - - CASSDGGAVTDTQYF TGCGCCAGCAGTGATGGCGGGGCGGTAACAGATACGCAGTATTTT
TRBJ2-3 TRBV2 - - CASSEGVSSLTDTQYF TGTGCCAGCAGTGAAGGAGTTTCGTCCTTGACAGATACGCAGTATTTT
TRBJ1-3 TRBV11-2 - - CASSSDRHTIYF TGTGCCAGCAGCTCGGACAGACACACCATATATTTT
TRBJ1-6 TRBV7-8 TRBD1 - CASRSDRQGYNSPLHF TGTGCCAGCAGATCCGACCGACAGGGCTATAATTCACCCCTCCACTTT
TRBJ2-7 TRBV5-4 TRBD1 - CASGRDRVYEQYF TGTGCCAGCGGCCGGGACAGGGTCTACGAGCAGTACTTC
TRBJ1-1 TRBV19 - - CASSIDIGLGGGGSTEAFF TGTGCCAGTAGTATAGATATCGGTCTTGGCGGTGGAGGGTCCACTGAAGCTTTCTTT
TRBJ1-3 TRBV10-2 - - CASSDGENSGNTIYF TGCGCCAGCAGTGACGGGGAAAACTCTGGAAACACCATATATTTT
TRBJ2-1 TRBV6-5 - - CASKGASWRNEQFF TGTGCCAGCAAGGGCGCTAGCTGGAGGAATGAGCAGTTCTTC
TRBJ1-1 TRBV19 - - CASSPRQLMNTEAFF TGTGCCAGTAGTCCGCGACAGCTAATGAACACTGAAGCTTTCTTT
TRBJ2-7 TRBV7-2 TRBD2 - CASSLRPGLAGGYEQYF TGTGCCAGCAGCTTACGCCCTGGACTAGCGGGGGGCTACGAGCAGTACTTC
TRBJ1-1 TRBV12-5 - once CASGLGEAWGGFMNTEAFF TGTGCTAGTGGTTTGGGTGAGGCCTGGGGGGGCTTTATGAACACTGAAGCTTTCTTT
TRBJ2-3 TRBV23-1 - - CASSQSQRDTPTDTQYF TGCGCCAGCAGTCAGTCACAACGGGACACCCCCACAGATACGCAGTATTTT
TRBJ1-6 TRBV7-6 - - CASSLRGLPSDNSPLHF TGTGCCAGCAGCTTAAGAGGACTCCCAAGTGATAATTCACCCCTCCACTTT
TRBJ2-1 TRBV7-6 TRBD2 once CASSPLAGGRANEQFF TGTGCCAGCAGCCCCCTAGCGGGGGGGCGAGCCAATGAGCAGTTCTTC
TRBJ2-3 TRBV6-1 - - CASSEGLARATDTQYF TGTGCCAGCAGTGAAGGGTTAGCGAGAGCCACAGATACGCAGTATTTT
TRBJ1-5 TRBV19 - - CASSIVGLRGSQPQHF TGTGCCAGTAGTATAGTTGGACTGAGGGGGAGTCAGCCCCAGCATTTT
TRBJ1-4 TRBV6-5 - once CASRDVSGEKLFF TGTGCCAGCAGGGATGTTTCGGGTGAAAAACTGTTTTTT
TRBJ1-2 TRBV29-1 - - CSVYPIQGENYGYTF TGCAGCGTTTACCCCATCCAAGGGGAAAACTATGGCTACACCTTC
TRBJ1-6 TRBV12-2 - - CASRLERHLLNSPLHF TGTGCAAGTCGCTTAGAGAGACATCTCCTTAATTCACCCCTCCACTTT
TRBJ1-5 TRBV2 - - CASRPAVGSNQPQHF TGTGCCAGCAGGCCAGCGGTGGGGAGCAATCAGCCCCAGCATTTT
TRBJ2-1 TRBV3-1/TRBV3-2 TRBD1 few CASSQDPGQGGTYNEQFF TGTGCCAGCAGCCAAGATCCGGGACAGGGGGGGACCTACAATGAGCAGTTCTTC
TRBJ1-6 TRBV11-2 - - CASSLTGWGSPLHF TGTGCCAGCAGCTTAACAGGATGGGGTTCACCCCTCCACTTT
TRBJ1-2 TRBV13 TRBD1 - CASSWTGGLYGYTF TGTGCCAGCAGCTGGACAGGGGGCCTCTATGGCTACACCTTC
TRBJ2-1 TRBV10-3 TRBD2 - CAIGTSGASYNEQFF TGTGCCATTGGGACTAGCGGGGCGTCCTACAATGAGCAGTTCTTC
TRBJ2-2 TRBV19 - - CASSPGWNTGELFF TGTGCCAGTAGCCCCGGTTGGAACACCGGGGAGCTGTTTTTT
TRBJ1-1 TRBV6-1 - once CASSEQGNGLGTEAFF TGTGCCAGCAGTGAACAGGGGAATGGGTTGGGCACTGAAGCTTTCTTT
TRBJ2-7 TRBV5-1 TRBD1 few CASSLGTGIHEQYF TGCGCCAGCAGCCTGGGGACAGGGATCCACGAGCAGTACTTC
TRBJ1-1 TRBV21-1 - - CASSKDSRRVVTEAFF TGTGCCAGCAGCAAAGACAGTCGCAGGGTGGTCACTGAAGCTTTCTTT
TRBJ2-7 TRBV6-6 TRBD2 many CATQAGGRYEQYF TGTGCCACCCAAGCGGGGGGACGGTACGAGCAGTACTTC
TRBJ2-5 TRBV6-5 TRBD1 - CASSLTGMRETQYF TGTGCCAGCAGCCTGACAGGGATGAGGGAGACCCAGTACTTC
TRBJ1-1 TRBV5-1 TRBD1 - CASSADRGTEAFF TGCGCCAGCAGCGCCGACAGGGGGACTGAAGCTTTCTTT
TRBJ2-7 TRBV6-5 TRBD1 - CASSRQGSSYEQYF TGTGCCAGCAGCCGACAGGGTAGCTCCTACGAGCAGTACTTC
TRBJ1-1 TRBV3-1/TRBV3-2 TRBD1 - CASSQLGQESLNTEAFF TGTGCCAGCAGCCAGCTAGGACAGGAGAGCTTGAACACTGAAGCTTTCTTT
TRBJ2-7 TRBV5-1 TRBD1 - CASSLGQGNYEQYF TGCGCCAGCAGCCTGGGACAGGGAAACTACGAGCAGTACTTC
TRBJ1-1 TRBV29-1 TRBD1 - CSVRTGRMNTEAFF TGCAGCGTTCGGACAGGGCGCATGAACACTGAAGCTTTCTTT
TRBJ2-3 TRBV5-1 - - CASSLGTGEDTQYF TGCGCCAGCAGCTTGGGCACGGGGGAGGATACGCAGTATTTT
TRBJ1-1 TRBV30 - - CAWRPPGPGTEAFF TGTGCCTGGAGGCCCCCAGGGCCGGGCACTGAAGCTTTCTTT
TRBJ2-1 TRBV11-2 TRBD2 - CASSLLAGGPGEQFF TGTGCCAGCAGCTTACTAGCGGGGGGCCCGGGGGAGCAGTTCTTC
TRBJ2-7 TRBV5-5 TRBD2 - CASSSNGGGRGEQYF TGTGCCAGCAGCTCTAATGGGGGAGGGAGGGGCGAGCAGTACTTC
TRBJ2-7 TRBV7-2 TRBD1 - CASSVDRGTPYEQYF TGTGCCAGCAGCGTAGACAGGGGGACGCCCTACGAGCAGTACTTC
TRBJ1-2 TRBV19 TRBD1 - CASSEGQPGGYTF TGTGCCAGTAGTGAGGGACAGCCAGGGGGCTACACCTTC
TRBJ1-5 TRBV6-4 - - CASSADYSNQPQHF TGTGCCAGCAGTGCAGATTATAGCAATCAGCCCCAGCATTTT
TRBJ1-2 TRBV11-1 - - CASSLVQVGHGYTF TGTGCCAGCAGCTTAGTGCAGGTTGGCCATGGCTACACCTTC
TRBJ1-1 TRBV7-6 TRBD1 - CASSPTPGGMNTEAFF TGTGCCAGCAGCCCAACCCCAGGGGGAATGAACACTGAAGCTTTCTTT
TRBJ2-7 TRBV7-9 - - CASSPDGHSYEQYF TGTGCCAGCAGCCCGGACGGACACTCCTACGAGCAGTACTTC
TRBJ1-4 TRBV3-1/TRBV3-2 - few CASSQGFGVEKLFF TGTGCCAGCAGCCAAGGATTCGGGGTGGAAAAACTGTTTTTT
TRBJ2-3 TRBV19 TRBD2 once CASRPLAGGTADTQYF TGTGCCAGTAGACCCCTAGCGGGGGGGACGGCAGATACGCAGTATTTT
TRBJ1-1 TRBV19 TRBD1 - CASSKGTGGRRTEAFF TGTGCCAGTAGTAAGGGCACAGGGGGCCGTCGCACTGAAGCTTTCTTT